This T cell receptor beta chain originates from a study of Ad26.COV2.S vaccination and SARS-CoV-2 variants. The V gene's germline CDR1 is MDHEN and CDR2 SYDVKM. There are 14 residues in the CDR3. J was trimmed by 4 bases and V by 3 bases; bases with no gene match: 5. Method: immunoSEQ multiplex PCR; TCRdb's copy keeps in-frame clones and lacks some. The sample lists about 420,000 clones; roughly 90% were seen once. Treatment denoted: some 19 received Ad26.COV2.S at low or high dose, single or two shots; 5 received placebo; per-sample allocation not given. Sampling was done on day 63 after the first vaccine or placebo injection.

The specimen comprised peripheral blood, sampled in a trial of Ad26.COV2.S vaccine versus placebo. This TCR was sampled from a person aged 18-65 years who received the Ad26.COV2.S COVID-19 vaccine or a placebo. V gene TRBV28 combines with J gene TRBJ2-5; TRBD1 agrees at 7 bases. The CDR3 coding sequence is TGTGCCAGCAGTTTTGGTTCAGGGGGAGAGACCCAGTACTTC. Its protein is CASSFGSGGETQYF.